This T cell receptor beta chain was documented in a study of blood T cell repertoires in COVID-19. Study overall: COVID-19 samples collected from the United States, Italy and Spain covered acute and convalescent phases. T cells, B-cell-depleted T cells, or PBMCs provided the cDNA or gDNA that served as material.

CDR1 is MDHEN and CDR2 is SYDVKM in the germline V gene. The CDR3 is 13 amino acids. V was pared by 3 bases and J by 7 bases, with 10 bases between. While infection was still active, Seattle patients were enrolled and then followed longitudinally. Per the original data handling: Amplifying reference gene primers gave estimates of nucleated cell counts. The assay was immunoSEQ multiplex PCR, and TCRdb's table has in-frame clones only and misses some. For V, J and clone size, that table is used; D and trimming come from the DNA. The sample lists 200,000 to 300,000 clones; about nine tenths were seen once.

The chain employs TRBV28 and TRBJ2-1, with D possibly being TRBD2 (6 bases). The sequencing sample was made of peripheral blood. The receptor comes from a man aged 30 to 39 with COVID-19, enrolled during active disease. This CDR3 is CASSLGLPNEQFF. CDR3 DNA sequence: TGTGCCAGCAGTTTGGGACTTCCGAATGAGCAGTTCTTC. Filled out from reference TRBV28 and TRBJ2-1, the complete variable domain reads DVKVTQSSRYLVKRTGEKVFLECVQDMDHENMFWYRQDPGLGLRLIYFSYDVKMKEKGDIPEGYSVSREKKERFSLILESASTNQTSMYLCASSLGLPNEQFFGPGTRLTVL.